This T cell receptor beta chain was recovered during a study of patients and donors after allogeneic stem cell transplantation. The CDR3 loop spans 14 amino acids. Germline V gene lookup returns CDR1 LGHDT and CDR2 YNNKEL (reference sequence). V shed 8 bases and J 1 base; nucleotides not matched to a gene: 4. TCRdb reprocessed the RT-PCR reads via MiXCR and lists one record per CDR3 protein. The sample includes fewer than 500,000 distinct CDR3 sequences, 16% of them seen just once. Sequencing input: blood, either unsorted or a sorted T cell fraction (not recorded which). The receptor's source is a human donor who was either an allogeneic HSCT recipient or a stem cell or donor lymphocyte infusion donor (not recorded which). It is not recorded whose cells these are; they may come from a transplant donor. The chain carries TRBV3-1 and TRBJ2-2; 7 nucleotides align to TRBD1. In nucleotides, the CDR3 is TGTGCCAGCTTGCGACAGGGGAACACCGGGGAGCTGTTTTTT. Translating it yields CASLRQGNTGELFF.